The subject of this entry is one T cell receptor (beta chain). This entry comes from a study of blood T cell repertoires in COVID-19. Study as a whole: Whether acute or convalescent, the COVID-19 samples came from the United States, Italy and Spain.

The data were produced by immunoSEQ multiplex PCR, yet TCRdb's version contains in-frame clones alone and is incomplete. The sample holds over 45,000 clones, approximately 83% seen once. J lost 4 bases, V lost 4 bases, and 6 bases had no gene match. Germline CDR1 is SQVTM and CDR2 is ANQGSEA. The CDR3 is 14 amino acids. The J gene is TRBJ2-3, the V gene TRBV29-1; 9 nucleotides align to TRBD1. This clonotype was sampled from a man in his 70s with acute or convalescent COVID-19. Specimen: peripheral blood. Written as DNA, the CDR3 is TGCAGCGTTGGGGACAGGGTTAGCCCAGATACGCAGTATTTT. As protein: CSVGDRVSPDTQYF.